This is a list of T cell receptor beta chains from one sample in a study of radiation and T cells in renal cell carcinoma. The repertoire was sequenced with immunoSEQ multiplex PCR; TCRdb's copy has only in-frame clones and lacks some. The sample lists about 78,000 clones; about 88% were seen once. The sequencing here drew on blood, taken from a patient whose treatment included radiotherapy and nephrectomy. Every receptor here comes from a woman aged 70-85 years with renal cell carcinoma. CDR3s include the opening cysteine and the closing phenylalanine or tryptophan. The D gene is left open where the match is weak. Clone size appears in some rows only: once, few, many, or a class for an expanded clone.

v_call	clone_size	d_call	j_call	cdr3_aa	cdr3_nt
TRBV9	-	-	TRBJ2-3	CASSVLVSSTDTQYF	TGTGCCAGCAGCGTCCTAGTGTCGAGCACAGATACGCAGTATTTT
TRBV9	-	-	TRBJ2-5	CASSSQETQYF	TGTGCCAGCAGCTCCCAAGAGACCCAGTACTTC
TRBV30	-	TRBD2	TRBJ2-2	CAWRRGSVAGELFF	TGTGCCTGGCGGCGGGGGTCGGTCGCCGGGGAGCTGTTTTTT
TRBV6-5	-	-	TRBJ2-7	CASSYSPGAYEQYF	TGTGCCAGCAGTTACTCCCCGGGGGCCTACGAGCAGTACTTC
TRBV2	-	-	TRBJ2-5	CASTPEQETQYF	TGTGCCAGCACCCCCGAACAGGAGACCCAGTACTTC
TRBV27	-	-	TRBJ1-5	CASRISWGDQPQHF	TGTGCCAGCAGGATCTCTTGGGGGGATCAGCCCCAGCATTTT
TRBV28	-	-	TRBJ1-2	CASKGSYGYTF	TGTGCCAGCAAGGGCAGCTATGGCTACACCTTC
TRBV18	-	-	TRBJ1-1	CASSPRGNTEAFF	TGTGCCAGCTCACCCAGGGGGAACACTGAAGCTTTCTTT
TRBV7-6	-	-	TRBJ1-1	CASSLGPRGEAFF	TGTGCCAGCAGCTTAGGCCCCCGGGGCGAAGCTTTCTTT
TRBV5-8	-	-	TRBJ1-2	CASKRLPSGYTF	TGTGCCAGCAAGCGGCTACCCAGTGGCTACACCTTC
TRBV5-1	-	TRBD2	TRBJ2-1	CASSSSLTGGPYNEQFF	TGCGCCAGCAGCTCCTCACTGACGGGGGGGCCTTATAATGAGCAGTTCTTC
TRBV30	-	-	TRBJ1-3	CAWKRSGNTIYF	TGTGCCTGGAAAAGGTCTGGAAACACCATATATTTT
TRBV28	once	-	TRBJ1-1	CASSSPGPEAFF	TGTGCCAGCAGTTCTCCTGGGCCGGAAGCTTTCTTT
TRBV4-3	-	-	TRBJ1-1	CASSQDPRFDTEAFF	TGCGCCAGCAGCCAAGATCCCCGGTTTGACACTGAAGCTTTCTTT